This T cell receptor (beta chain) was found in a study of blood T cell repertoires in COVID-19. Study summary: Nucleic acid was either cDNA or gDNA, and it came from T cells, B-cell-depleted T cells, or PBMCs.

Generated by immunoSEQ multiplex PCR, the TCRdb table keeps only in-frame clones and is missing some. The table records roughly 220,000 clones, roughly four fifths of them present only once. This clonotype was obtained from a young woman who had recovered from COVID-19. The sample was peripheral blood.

This CDR3 is CASSFGGGETQYF. The CDR3 DNA follows: TGTGCCAGCAGCTTTGGAGGAGGTGAGACCCAGTACTTC. The chain joins TRBV7-3 to TRBJ2-5; TRBD2 is a possible D gene (5 bases). The germline V gene has CDR1 SGHTA and CDR2 FQGTGA. Trimming shortened V by 3 bases and J by 5 bases, and 10 bases separated the two germline ends. The CDR3 has 13 amino acids.